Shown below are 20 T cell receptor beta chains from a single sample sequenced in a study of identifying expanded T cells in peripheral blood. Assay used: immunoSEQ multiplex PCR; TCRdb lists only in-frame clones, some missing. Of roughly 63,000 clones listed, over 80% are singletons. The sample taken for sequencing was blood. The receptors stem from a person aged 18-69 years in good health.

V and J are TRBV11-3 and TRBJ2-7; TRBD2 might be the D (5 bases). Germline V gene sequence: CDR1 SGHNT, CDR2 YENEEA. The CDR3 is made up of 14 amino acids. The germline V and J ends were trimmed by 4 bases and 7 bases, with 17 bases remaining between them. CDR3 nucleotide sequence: TGTGCCAGCAGCTCCGGGATTTATTTTGGGGAGCAGTACTTC. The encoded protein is CASSSGIYFGEQYF.

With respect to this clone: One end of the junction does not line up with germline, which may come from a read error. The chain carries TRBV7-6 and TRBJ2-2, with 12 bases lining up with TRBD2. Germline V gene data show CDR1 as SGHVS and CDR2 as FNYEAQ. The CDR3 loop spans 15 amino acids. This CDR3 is CASSRTSGNSGELFF. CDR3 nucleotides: TGTGCCAGCAGCCGGACTAGCGGGAACTCCGGGGAGCTGTTTTTT.

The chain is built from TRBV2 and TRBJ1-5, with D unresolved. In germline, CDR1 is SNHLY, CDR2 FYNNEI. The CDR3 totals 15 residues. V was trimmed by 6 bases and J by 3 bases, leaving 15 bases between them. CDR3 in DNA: TGTGCCAGCAGAGTCGACACCAGAAACAATCAGCCCCAGCATTTT. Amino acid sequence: CASRVDTRNNQPQHF.

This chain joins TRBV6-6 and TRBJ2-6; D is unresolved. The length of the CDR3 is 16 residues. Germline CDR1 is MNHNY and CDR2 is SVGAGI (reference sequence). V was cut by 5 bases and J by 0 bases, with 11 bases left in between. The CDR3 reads CASSNMLDSGANVLTF. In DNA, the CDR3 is TGTGCCAGCAGTAACATGTTAGACTCTGGGGCCAACGTCCTGACTTTC.

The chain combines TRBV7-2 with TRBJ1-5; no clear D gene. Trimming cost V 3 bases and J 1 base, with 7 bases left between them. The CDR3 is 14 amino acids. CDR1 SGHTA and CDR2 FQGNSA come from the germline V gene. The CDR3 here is CASSLYGSNQPQHF. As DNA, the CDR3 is TGTGCCAGCAGCTTGTATGGGAGCAATCAGCCCCAGCATTTT.

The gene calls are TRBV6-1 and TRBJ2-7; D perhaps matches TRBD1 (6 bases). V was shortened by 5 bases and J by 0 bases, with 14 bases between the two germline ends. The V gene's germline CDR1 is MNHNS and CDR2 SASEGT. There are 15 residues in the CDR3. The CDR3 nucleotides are TGTGCCAGCAGTATGGGGACAAGCAGCTCCTACGAGCAGTACTTC. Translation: CASSMGTSSSYEQYF.

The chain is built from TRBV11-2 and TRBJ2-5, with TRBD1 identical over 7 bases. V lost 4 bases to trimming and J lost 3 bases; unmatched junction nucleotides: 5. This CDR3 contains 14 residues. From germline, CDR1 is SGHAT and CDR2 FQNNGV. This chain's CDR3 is CASSYGTVEETQYF. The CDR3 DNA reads TGTGCCAGCAGCTACGGGACAGTTGAAGAGACCCAGTACTTC.

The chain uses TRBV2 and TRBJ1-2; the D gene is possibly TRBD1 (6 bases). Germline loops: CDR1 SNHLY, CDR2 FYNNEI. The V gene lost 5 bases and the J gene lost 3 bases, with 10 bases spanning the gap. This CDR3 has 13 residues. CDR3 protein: CASSFNRDYGYTF. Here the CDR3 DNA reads TGTGCCAGCAGTTTCAACAGGGACTATGGCTACACCTTC.

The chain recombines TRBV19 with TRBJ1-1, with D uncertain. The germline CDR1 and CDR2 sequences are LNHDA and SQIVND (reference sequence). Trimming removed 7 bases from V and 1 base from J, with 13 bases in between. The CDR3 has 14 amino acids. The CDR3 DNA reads TGTGCCAGTAAGTTCGCCGGTGAGAACACTGAAGCTTTCTTT. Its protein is CASKFAGENTEAFF.

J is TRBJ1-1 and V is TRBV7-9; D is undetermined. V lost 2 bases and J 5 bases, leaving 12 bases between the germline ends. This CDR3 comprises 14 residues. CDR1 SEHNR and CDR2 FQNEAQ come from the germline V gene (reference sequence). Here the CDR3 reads CASSLRRAGTEAFF. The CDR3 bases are TGTGCCAGCAGCTTAAGGCGGGCGGGAACTGAAGCTTTCTTT.

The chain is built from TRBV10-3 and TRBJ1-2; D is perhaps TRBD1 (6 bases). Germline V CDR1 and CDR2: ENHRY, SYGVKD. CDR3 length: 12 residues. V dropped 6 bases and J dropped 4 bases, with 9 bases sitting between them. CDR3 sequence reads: CAIRDSSYGYTF. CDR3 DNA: TGTGCCATCAGGGACAGTTCCTATGGCTACACCTTC.

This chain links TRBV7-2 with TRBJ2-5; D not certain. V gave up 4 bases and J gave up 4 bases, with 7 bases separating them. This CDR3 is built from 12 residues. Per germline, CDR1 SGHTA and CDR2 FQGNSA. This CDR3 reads CASSYPVETQYF. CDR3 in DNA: TGTGCCAGCAGCTACCCAGTAGAGACCCAGTACTTC.

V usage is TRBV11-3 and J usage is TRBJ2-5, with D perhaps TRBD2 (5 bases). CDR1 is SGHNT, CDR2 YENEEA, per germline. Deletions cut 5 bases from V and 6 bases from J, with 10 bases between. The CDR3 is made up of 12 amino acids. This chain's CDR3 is CASSARAQTQYF. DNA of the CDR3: TGTGCCAGCAGCGCGAGGGCGCAGACCCAGTACTTC.

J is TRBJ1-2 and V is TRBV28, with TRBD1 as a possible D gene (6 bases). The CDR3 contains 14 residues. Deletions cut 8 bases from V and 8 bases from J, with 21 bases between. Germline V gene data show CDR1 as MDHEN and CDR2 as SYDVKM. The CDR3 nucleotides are TGTGCCAGCTCCTCGACGGGGGCGCGACCGGGCTACACCTTC. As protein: CASSSTGARPGYTF.

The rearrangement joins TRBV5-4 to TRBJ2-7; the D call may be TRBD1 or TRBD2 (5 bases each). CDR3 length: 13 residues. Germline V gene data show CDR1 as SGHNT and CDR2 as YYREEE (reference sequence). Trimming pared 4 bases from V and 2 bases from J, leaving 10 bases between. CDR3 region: CASSLGTTYEQYF. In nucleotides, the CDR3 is TGTGCCAGCAGCCTCGGGACCACCTACGAGCAGTACTTC.

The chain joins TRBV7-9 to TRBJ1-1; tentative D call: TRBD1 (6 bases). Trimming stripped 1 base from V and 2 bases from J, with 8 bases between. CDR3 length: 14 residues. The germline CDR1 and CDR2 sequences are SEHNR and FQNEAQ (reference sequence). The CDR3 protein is CASSLGTVNTEAFF. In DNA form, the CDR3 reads TGTGCCAGCAGCTTAGGGACAGTTAACACTGAAGCTTTCTTT.

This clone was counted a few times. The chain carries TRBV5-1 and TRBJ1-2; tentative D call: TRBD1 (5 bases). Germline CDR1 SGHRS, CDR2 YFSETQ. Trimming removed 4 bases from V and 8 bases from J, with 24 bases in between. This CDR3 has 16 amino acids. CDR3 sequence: CASSPWDPAEGRGYTF. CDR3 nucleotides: TGCGCCAGCAGCCCCTGGGACCCGGCCGAGGGTCGCGGCTACACCTTC.

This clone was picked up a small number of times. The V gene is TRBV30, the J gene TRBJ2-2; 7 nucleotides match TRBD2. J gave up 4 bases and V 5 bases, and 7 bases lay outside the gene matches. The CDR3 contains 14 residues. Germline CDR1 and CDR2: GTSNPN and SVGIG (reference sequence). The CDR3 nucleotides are TGTGCCTGGGGCCGGACTAGACTCACCGGGGAGCTGTTTTTT. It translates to CAWGRTRLTGELFF. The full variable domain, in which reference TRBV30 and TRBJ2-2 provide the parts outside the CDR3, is SQTIHQWPATLVQPVGSPLSLECTVEGTSNPNLYWYRQAAGRGLQLLFYSVGIGQISSEVPQNLSASRPQDRQFILSSKKLLLSDSGFYLCAWGRTRLTGELFFGEGSRLTVL.

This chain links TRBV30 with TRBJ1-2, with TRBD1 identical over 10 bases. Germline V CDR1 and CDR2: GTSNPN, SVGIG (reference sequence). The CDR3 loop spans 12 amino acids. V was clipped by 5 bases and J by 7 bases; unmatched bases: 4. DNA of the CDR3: TGTGCCTGGCCCGGGACAGGGGCTGGCTACACCTTC. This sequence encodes CAWPGTGAGYTF.

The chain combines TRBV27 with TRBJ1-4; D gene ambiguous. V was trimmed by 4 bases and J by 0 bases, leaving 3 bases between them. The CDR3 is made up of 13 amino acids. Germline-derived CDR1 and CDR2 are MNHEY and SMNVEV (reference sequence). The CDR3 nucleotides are TGTGCCAGCAGTTCTGCAACTAATGAAAAACTGTTTTTT. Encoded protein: CASSSATNEKLFF.